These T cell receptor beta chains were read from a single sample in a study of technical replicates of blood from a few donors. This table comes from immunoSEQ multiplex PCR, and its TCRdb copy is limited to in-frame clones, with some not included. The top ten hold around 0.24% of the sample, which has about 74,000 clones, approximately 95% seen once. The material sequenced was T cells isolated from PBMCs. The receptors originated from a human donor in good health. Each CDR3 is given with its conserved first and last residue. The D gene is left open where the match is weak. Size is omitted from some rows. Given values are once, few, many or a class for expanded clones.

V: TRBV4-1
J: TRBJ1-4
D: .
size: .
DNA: TGCGCCAGCAGCCAACAGGGGCAGCGGGAAAAACTGTTTTTT
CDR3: CASSQQGQREKLFF

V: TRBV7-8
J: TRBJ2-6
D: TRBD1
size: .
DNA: TGTGCCGCCGGGACAGGTAGCTCTGGGGCCAACGTCCTGACTTTC
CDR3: CAAGTGSSGANVLTF

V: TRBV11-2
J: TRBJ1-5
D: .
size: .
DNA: TGTGCCAGCCAGGGCCCTGGAAATCAGCCCCAGCATTTT
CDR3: CASQGPGNQPQHF

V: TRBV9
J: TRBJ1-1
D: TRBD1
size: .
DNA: TGTGCCAGCAGCGTAGCGGACGGGCGACAGGGGAGGTCTGAAGCTTTCTTT
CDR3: CASSVADGRQGRSEAFF

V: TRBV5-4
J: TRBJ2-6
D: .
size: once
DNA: TGTGCCAGCAGAAGGAGTTATGGGGCCAACGTCCTGACTTTC
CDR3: CASRRSYGANVLTF

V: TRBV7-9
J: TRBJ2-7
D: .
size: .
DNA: TGTGCCAGCAGCTTAGCTAGAACGAGTAGCTCCTACGAGCAGTACTTC
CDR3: CASSLARTSSSYEQYF

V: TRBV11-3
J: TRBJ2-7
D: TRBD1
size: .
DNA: TGTGCCAGCAGCTTAGGGCTTCGGGACAGATACTCCTACGAGCAGTACTTC
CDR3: CASSLGLRDRYSYEQYF

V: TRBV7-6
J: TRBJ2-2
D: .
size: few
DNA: TGTGCCAGCAGCCCCAGGGGTAAGGGCTATCGAAACACCGGGGAGCTGTTTTTT
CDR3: CASSPRGKGYRNTGELFF

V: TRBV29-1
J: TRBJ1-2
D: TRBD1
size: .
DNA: TGCAGCGTTGAAAGTAGGCAGGGGGTTCCAACTTATGGCTACACCTTC
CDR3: CSVESRQGVPTYGYTF

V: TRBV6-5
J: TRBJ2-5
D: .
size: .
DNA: TGTGCCAGCAGTTATTCGGTTCAAGAGACCCAGTACTTC
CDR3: CASSYSVQETQYF

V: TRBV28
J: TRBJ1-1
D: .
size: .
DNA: TGTGCCACCCGACGGGTTCGAAAAAACACTGAAGCTTTCTTT
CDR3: CATRRVRKNTEAFF

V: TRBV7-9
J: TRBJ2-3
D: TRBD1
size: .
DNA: TGTGCCAGCAGCCCCCCTACACGTATAAAAGGGGGCGCCGATACGCAGTATTTT
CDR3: CASSPPTRIKGGADTQYF

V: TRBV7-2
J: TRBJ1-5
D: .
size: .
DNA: TGTGCCAGCAGCTTAGGGGGGGTCGGTCAGCCCCAGCATTTT
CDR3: CASSLGGVGQPQHF

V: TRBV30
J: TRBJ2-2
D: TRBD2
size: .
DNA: TGTGCCTGGAGTGTAACTAGCGTCGGGGAGCTGTTTTTT
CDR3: CAWSVTSVGELFF

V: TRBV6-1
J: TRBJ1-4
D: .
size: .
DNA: TGTGCCAGCAAGGCAGGGAATGAAAAACTGTTTTTT
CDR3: CASKAGNEKLFF

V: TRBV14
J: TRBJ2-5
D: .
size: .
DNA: TGTGCCAGCAGCCAGACAAGAACACGCCAAGAGACCCAGTACTTC
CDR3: CASSQTRTRQETQYF

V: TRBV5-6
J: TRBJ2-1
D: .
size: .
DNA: TGTGCCAGCAGCTTGGAGATAGAAGCGTACAATGAGCAGTTCTTC
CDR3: CASSLEIEAYNEQFF

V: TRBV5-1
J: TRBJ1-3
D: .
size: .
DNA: TGCGCCAGCAGCTTGGCTGAAGGGGGTTCCGGAAACACCATATATTTT
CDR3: CASSLAEGGSGNTIYF

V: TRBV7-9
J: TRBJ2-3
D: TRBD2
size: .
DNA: TGTGCCAGCAGCCCCGCGGGACTAGCGGGAGATACGCAGTATTTT
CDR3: CASSPAGLAGDTQYF

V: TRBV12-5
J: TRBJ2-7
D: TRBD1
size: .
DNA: TGTGCTAGTGGTTTCTCGGACAGGGGAGAGCAGTACTTC
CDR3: CASGFSDRGEQYF

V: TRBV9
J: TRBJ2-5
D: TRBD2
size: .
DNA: TGTGCCAGCAGCTCCGGGGGGGCCGTAGGAGAGACCCAGTACTTC
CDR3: CASSSGGAVGETQYF

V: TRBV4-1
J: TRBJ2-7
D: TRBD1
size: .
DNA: TGCGCCAGCAGCTCTAACTGGGGGACAGTATCCTACGAGCAGTACTTC
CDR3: CASSSNWGTVSYEQYF

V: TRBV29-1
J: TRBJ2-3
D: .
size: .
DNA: TGCAGCGTTGAATCTAGTTTCACAGATACGCAGTATTTT
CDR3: CSVESSFTDTQYF

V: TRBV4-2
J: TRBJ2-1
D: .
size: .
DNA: TGTGCCAGCAGCCAAGAGGAGGGAGACTCCTACAATGAGCAGTTCTTC
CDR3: CASSQEEGDSYNEQFF

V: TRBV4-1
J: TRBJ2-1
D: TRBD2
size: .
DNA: TGCGCCAGCAGCCAAGGGCTAGCGGGGCAAAATGAGCAGTTCTTC
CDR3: CASSQGLAGQNEQFF

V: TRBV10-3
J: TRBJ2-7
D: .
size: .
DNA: TGTGCCATCAGTGATTACGGGTACGAGCAGTACTTC
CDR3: CAISDYGYEQYF

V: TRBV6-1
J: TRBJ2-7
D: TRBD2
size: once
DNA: TGTGCCAGCAGGGGACTAGCGGGGTCCTACGAGCAGTACTTC
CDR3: CASRGLAGSYEQYF

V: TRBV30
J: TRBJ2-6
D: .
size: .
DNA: TGTGCCCTACAGGGCGGTGGGGCCAACGTCCTGACTTTC
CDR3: CALQGGGANVLTF

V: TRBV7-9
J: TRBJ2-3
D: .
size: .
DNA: TGTGCCAGCAGCCAAAAAGATACGCAGTATTTT
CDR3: CASSQKDTQYF

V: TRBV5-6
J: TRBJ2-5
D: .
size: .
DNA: TGTGCCAGCAGCTTCGTAACAGCACAAGAGACCCAGTACTTC
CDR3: CASSFVTAQETQYF

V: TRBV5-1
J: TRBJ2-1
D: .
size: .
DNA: TGCGCCAGCAGCTTGGGTGATACAGGCCACAATGAGCAGTTCTTC
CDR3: CASSLGDTGHNEQFF

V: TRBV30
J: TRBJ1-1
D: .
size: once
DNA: TGTGCCTGGGGCAAACAGGGTTTAAGAGCTTTCTTT
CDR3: CAWGKQGLRAFF

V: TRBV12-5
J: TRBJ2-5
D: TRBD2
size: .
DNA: TGTGCCCGACAACTAGCGGGAGAATGTGAGACCCAGTACTTC
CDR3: CARQLAGECETQYF

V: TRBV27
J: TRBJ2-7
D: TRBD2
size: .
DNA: TGTGCCAGCAGTTCACAGGTAGCGGGAGCTAACGAGCAGTACTTC
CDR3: CASSSQVAGANEQYF

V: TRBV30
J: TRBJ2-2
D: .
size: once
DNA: TGTGCCTGGCGCGGGGCGGGTACCGGGGAGCTGTTTTTT
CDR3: CAWRGAGTGELFF

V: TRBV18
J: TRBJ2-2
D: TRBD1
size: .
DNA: TGTGCCAGCTCCTCCGGGACAGGCAACACCGGGGAGCTGTTTTTT
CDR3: CASSSGTGNTGELFF

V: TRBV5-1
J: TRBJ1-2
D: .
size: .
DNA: TGCGCCAGCAGCTTGGCGGGTTTGAACTATGGCTACACCTTC
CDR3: CASSLAGLNYGYTF

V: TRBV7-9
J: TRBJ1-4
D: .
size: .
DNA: TGTGCCAGCAGCCGACCCGCGGGGGTAGGGTCCGAAAAACTGTTTTTT
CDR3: CASSRPAGVGSEKLFF

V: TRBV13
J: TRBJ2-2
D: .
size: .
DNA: TGTGCCAGCAGCTCCCTAGTAGCCGAATGGAACACCGGGGAGCTGTTTTTT
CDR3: CASSSLVAEWNTGELFF

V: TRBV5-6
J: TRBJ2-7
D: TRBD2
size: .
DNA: TGTGCCAGCCGGAGGCGGGGGGGAGGGGACCACGAGCAGTACTTC
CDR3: CASRRRGGGDHEQYF

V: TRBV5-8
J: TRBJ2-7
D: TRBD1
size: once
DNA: TGTGCCAGCAGCGTCCGGGACAGGAGCTCCTACGAGCAGTACTTC
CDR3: CASSVRDRSSYEQYF

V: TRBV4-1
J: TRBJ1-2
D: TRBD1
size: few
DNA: TGCGCCAGCAGCCAAAAACCGGGACAGTTATTCTATGGCTACACCTTC
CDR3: CASSQKPGQLFYGYTF

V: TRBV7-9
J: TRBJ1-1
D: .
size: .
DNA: TGTGCCAGCAGCTTAGAAATAACAGACACTGAAGCTTTCTTT
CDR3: CASSLEITDTEAFF

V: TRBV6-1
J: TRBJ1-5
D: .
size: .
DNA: TGTGCCAGCAGTGAACTCGGGGTTTTAGACAATCAGCCCCAGCATTTT
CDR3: CASSELGVLDNQPQHF

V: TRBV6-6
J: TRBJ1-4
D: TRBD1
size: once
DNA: TGTGCCAGCAGCCTCGACAGGGTGAATGAAAAACTGTTTTTT
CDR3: CASSLDRVNEKLFF